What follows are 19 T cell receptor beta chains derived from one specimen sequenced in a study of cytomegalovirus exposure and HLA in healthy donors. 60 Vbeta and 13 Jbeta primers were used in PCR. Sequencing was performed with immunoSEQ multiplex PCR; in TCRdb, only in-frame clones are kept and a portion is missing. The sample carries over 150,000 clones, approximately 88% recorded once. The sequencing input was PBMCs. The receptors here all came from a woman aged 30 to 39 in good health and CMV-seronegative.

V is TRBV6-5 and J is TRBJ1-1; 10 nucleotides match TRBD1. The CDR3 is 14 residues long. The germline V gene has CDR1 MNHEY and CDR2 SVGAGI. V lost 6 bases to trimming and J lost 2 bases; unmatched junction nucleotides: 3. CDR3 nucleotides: TGTGCCAGCAGGTGGGACAGGGGCAACACTGAAGCTTTCTTT. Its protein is CASRWDRGNTEAFF.

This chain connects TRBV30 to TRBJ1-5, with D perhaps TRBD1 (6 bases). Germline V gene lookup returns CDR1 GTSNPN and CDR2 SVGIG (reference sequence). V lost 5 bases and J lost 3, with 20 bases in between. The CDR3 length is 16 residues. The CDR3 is CAWSTDPQGFNQPQHF. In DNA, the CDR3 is TGTGCCTGGTCCACGGACCCACAGGGTTTCAATCAGCCCCAGCATTTT.

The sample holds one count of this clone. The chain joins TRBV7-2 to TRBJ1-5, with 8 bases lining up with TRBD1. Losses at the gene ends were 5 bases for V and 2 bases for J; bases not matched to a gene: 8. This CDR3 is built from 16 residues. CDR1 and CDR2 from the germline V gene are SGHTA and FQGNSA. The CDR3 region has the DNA TGTGCCAGCAGCCTCCAAGGACAGGGAGGCAATCAGCCCCAGCATTTT. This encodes CASSLQGQGGNQPQHF.

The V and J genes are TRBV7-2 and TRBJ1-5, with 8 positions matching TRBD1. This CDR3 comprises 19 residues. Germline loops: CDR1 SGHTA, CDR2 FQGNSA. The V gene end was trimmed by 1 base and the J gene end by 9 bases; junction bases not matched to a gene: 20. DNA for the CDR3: TGTGCCAGCAGCTTAGACCCGGACAGGGCGGGCCCCCAAGTTAGGCCCCAGCATTTT. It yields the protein CASSLDPDRAGPQVRPQHF.

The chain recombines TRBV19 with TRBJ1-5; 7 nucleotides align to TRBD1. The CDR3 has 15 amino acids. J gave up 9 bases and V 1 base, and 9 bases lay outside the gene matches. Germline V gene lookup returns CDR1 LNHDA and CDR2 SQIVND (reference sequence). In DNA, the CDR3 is TGTGCCAGTAGTATAGGGGGACAGTTCCTGCGGCCCCAGCATTTT. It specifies CASSIGGQFLRPQHF.

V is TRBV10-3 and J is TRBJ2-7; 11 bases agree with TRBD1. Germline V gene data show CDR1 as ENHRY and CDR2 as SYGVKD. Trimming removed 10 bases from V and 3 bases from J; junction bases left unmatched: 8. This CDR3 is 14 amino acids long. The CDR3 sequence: CATTGTGGYYEQYF. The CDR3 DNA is TGTGCCACTACTGGGACAGGGGGTTACTACGAGCAGTACTTC.

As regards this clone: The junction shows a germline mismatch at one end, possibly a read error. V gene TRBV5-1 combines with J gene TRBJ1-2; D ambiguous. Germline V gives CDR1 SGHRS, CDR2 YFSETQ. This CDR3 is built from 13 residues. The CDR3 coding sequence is TGCGCCACCTCCCCGTCTGGTAACTCTGGCTACACCTTC. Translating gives CATSPSGNSGYTF.

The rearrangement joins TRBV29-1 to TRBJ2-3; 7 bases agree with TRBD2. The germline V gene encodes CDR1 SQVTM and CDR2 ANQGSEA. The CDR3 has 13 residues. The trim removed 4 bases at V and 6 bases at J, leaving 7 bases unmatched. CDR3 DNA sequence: TGCAGCGTTGTGGGGGGGGACCTTGATACGCAGTATTTT. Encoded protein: CSVVGGDLDTQYF.

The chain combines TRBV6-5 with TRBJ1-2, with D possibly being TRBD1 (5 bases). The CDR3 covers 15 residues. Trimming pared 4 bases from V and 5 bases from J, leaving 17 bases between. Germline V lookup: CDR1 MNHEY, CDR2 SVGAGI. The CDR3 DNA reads TGTGCCAGCAGTTCCAAAGGGAGGGGATTATATGGCTACACCTTC. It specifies CASSSKGRGLYGYTF.

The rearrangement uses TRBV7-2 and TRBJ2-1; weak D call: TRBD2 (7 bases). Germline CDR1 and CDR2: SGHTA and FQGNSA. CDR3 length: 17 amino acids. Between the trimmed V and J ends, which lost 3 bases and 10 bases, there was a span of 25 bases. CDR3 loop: CASSLGGAGRSGNEQFF. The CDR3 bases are TGTGCCAGCAGCTTGGGGGGGGCTGGGAGGAGTGGGAACGAGCAGTTCTTC.

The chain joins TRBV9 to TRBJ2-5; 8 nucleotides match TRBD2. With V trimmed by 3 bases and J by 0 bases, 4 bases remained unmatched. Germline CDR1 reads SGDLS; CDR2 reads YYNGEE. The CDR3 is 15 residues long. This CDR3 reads CASSATSANQETQYF. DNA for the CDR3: TGTGCCAGCAGCGCGACTAGCGCAAACCAAGAGACCCAGTACTTC.

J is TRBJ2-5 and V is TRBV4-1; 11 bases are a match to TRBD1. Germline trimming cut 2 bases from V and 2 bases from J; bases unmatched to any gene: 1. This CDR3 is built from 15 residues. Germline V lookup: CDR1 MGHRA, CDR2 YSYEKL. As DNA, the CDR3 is TGCGCCAGCAGCCAACGGGACAGGGGGCAAGAGACCCAGTACTTC. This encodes CASSQRDRGQETQYF.

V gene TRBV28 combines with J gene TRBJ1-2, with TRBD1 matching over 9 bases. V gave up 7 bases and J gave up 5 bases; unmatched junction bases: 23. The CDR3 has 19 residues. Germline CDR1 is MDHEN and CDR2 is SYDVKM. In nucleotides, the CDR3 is TGTGCCAGCACCTTGGGACCCCCCCCCGGGACAGGGAAGCGGTATGGCTACACCTTC. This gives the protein CASTLGPPPGTGKRYGYTF.

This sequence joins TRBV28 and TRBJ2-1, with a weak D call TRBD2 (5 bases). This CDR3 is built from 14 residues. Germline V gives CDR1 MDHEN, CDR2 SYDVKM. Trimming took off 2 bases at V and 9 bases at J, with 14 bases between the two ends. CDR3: CASSLEGARPEQFF. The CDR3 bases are TGTGCCAGCAGTTTAGAGGGAGCTAGGCCTGAGCAGTTCTTC.

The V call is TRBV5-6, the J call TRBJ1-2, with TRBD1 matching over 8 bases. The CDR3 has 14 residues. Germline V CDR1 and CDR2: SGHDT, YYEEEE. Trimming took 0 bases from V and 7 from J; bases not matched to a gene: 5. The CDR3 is CASSLAGGASGYTF. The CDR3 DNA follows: TGTGCCAGCAGCTTGGCAGGGGGCGCGTCTGGCTACACCTTC.

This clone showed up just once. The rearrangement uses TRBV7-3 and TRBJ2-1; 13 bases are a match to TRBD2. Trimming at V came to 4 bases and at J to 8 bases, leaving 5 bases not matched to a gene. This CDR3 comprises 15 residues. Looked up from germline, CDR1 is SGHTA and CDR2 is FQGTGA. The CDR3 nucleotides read TGTGCCAGCAGCTGGGGGACTAGCGGGAAGGATGAGCAGTTCTTC. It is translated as CASSWGTSGKDEQFF.

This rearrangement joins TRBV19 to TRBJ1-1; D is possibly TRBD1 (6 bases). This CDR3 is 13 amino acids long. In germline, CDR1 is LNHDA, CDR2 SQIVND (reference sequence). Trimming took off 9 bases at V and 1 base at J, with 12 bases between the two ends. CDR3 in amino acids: CASHYRENTEAFF. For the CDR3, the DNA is TGTGCCAGCCATTACAGGGAGAACACTGAAGCTTTCTTT.

CDR3 amino acids: CASIGASVLDYGYTF. The CDR3 DNA reads TGCGCCAGCATTGGGGCATCGGTTCTTGACTATGGCTACACCTTC. The V gene is TRBV10-2, the J gene TRBJ1-2; tentatively, D is TRBD1 (5 bases). Trimming left V 7 bases short and J 3 bases short, with 18 bases between. CDR1 and CDR2 from the germline V gene are WSHSY and SAAADI. The CDR3 runs to 15 residues.

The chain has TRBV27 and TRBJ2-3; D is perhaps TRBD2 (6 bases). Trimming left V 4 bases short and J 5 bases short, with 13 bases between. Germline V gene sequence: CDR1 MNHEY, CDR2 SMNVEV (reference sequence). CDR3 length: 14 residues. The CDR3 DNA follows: TGTGCCAGCAGTTGGGACGGGAGAATAGATACGCAGTATTTT. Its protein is CASSWDGRIDTQYF.